The 8 T cell receptor beta chains listed next were all sequenced from one sample in a study of T cells in localized non-small cell lung cancer. TCRdb's copy holds only in-frame clones and misses some; the assay was immunoSEQ multiplex PCR. The repertoire holds some 2,700 clones, around a sixth seen once, with approximately 12% in the top ten. The sequenced sample was lung tumor tissue, obtained before any cancer treatment. These TCRs come from a man aged 35 to 69 with stage I lung adenocarcinoma.

CDR3 loop: CASSAGTGGNTIYF. For the CDR3, the DNA is TGCGCCAGCAGCGCTGGGACAGGCGGGAACACCATATATTTT. This chain joins TRBV5-1 and TRBJ1-3, with 8 bases aligning to TRBD1. The CDR3 consists of 14 residues. V lost 4 bases and J lost 7; bases outside the gene matches: 7. Germline values: CDR1 SGHRS, CDR2 YFSETQ.

The chain employs TRBV11-3 and TRBJ2-4; D may be TRBD1 (7 bases). This CDR3 is built from 15 residues. Germline V gene lookup returns CDR1 SGHNT and CDR2 YENEEA. Trimming took 5 bases from V and 1 from J, leaving 12 bases between them. The CDR3 DNA reads as TGTGCCAGCAGCCAGGGGGGACGGGCCAAAAACATTCAGTACTTC. This sequence encodes CASSQGGRAKNIQYF. Full variable domain (remainder filled in from reference TRBV11-3 and TRBJ2-4): EAGVVQSPRYKIIEKKQPVAFWCNPISGHNTLYWYLQNLGQGPELLIRYENEEAVDDSQLPKDRFSAERLKGVDSTLKIQPAELGDSAVYLCASSQGGRAKNIQYFGAGTRLSVL.

This clone has a handful of counts. This chain connects TRBV5-1 to TRBJ1-2; D is perhaps TRBD1 (5 bases). Trimming took 0 bases from V and 7 from J, leaving 19 bases between them. From germline, CDR1 is SGHRS and CDR2 YFSETQ. The CDR3 has 16 residues. CDR3 DNA sequence: TGCGCCAGCAGCTTGGTGGGTGGGGCAGGGAACCCTGGCTACACCTTC. Translated, it gives CASSLVGGAGNPGYTF.

This chain joins TRBV18 and TRBJ2-2; 10 bases fit TRBD1. This CDR3 comprises 15 residues. Germline V gene sequence: CDR1 KGHSH, CDR2 LQKENI. V lost 5 bases, J lost 4 bases, and 4 bases stayed unmatched. CDR3 DNA sequence: TGTGCCAGCTCATCCGGGACAGGGGCCACCGGGGAGCTGTTTTTT. Its protein is CASSSGTGATGELFF. The full variable domain, completed using reference TRBV18 and TRBJ2-2, is NAGVMQNPRHLVRRRGQEARLRCSPMKGHSHVYWYRQLPEEGLKFMVYLQKENIIDESGMPKERFSAEFPKEGPSILRIQQVVRGDSAAYFCASSSGTGATGELFFGEGSRLTVL.

This clone was detected only a few times. V usage is TRBV9 and J usage is TRBJ2-3; D gene uncertain. V was clipped by 3 bases and J by 4 bases, with 6 bases between them. Per germline, CDR1 SGDLS and CDR2 YYNGEE. This CDR3 region has 12 residues. CDR3 coding DNA: TGTGCCAGCAGCGCCCAATCAGATACGCAGTATTTT. Translating gives CASSAQSDTQYF.

In its sample, this clone was seen a few times. The chain uses TRBV9 and TRBJ1-3; D is undetermined. The CDR3 is 16 amino acids. V was trimmed by 0 bases and J by 3 bases, leaving 13 bases between them. Germline V gene lookup returns CDR1 SGDLS and CDR2 YYNGEE. The CDR3 region has the DNA TGTGCCAGCAGCGTAGGAGGAGGCAGCTATGGAAACACCATATATTTT. Protein sequence: CASSVGGGSYGNTIYF.

The chain links TRBV11-3 to TRBJ2-3, with D perhaps assigned TRBD1 or TRBD2 (5 bases each). V was clipped by 4 bases and J by 3 bases, with 14 bases between them. The CDR3 extends over 15 amino acids. The germline V gene encodes CDR1 SGHNT and CDR2 YENEEA. CDR3 nucleotide sequence: TGTGCCAGCAGCTCGAGGGGTGGCGGGACAGATACGCAGTATTTT. This encodes CASSSRGGGTDTQYF. The whole variable domain, filled in from reference TRBV11-3 and TRBJ2-3, reads EAGVVQSPRYKIIEKKQPVAFWCNPISGHNTLYWYLQNLGQGPELLIRYENEEAVDDSQLPKDRFSAERLKGVDSTLKIQPAELGDSAVYLCASSSRGGGTDTQYFGPGTRLTVL.

This clone is categorized as medium-sized. The germline gene is not matched at one end of the junction; a read error may be the cause. The gene calls are TRBV19 and TRBJ1-2; D remains unclear. Germline V gene data show CDR1 as LNHDA and CDR2 as SQIVND (reference sequence). CDR3 length: 11 amino acids. The chain's CDR3 is CASSIGVSTSF. In DNA form, the CDR3 reads TGTGCCAGTAGTATAGGCGTTTCCACGAGCTTC.